The 32 T cell receptor beta chains below were found in one sample sequenced in a study of T cells in Graves' hyperthyroidism and ophthalmopathy. Amplified TCR beta CDR3 regions came from RNA transcripts. First-round RT-PCR targeting the TCR CDR3 was performed with the HTBI primer set. TCRdb itself ran the multiplex PCR reads through MiXCR, one entry per CDR3 protein. The table includes a few hundred thousand distinct CDR3 sequences, around 42% detected once. Sequenced: peripheral blood or thyroid tissue (not recorded which). The receptors were sampled from a woman aged 18-35 years with Graves' hyperthyroidism.

In this sample, this clonotype turned up many times. V usage is TRBV2 and J usage is TRBJ1-6; D is perhaps TRBD1 (5 bases). The germline CDR1 and CDR2 sequences are SNHLY and FYNNEI. CDR3 length: 14 amino acids. Trimming pared 5 bases from V and 4 bases from J, leaving 9 bases between. In DNA, the CDR3 is TGTGCCAGCAGTTGGGGGGGATATAATTCACCCCTCCACTTT. This codes for CASSWGGYNSPLHF.

This clonotype was seen at least ten times. This chain connects TRBV10-3 to TRBJ1-2; no clear D. Germline V lookup: CDR1 ENHRY, CDR2 SYGVKD. CDR3 length: 15 residues. V was pared by 2 bases and J by 2 bases, with 12 bases between. The chain's CDR3 is CAISEHSDGNYGYTF. DNA for the CDR3: TGTGCCATCAGTGAGCACTCGGACGGAAACTATGGCTACACCTTC.

On this clonotype: The CDR3 end shows no conserved phenylalanine or tryptophan, and so a read error is likely. The genes are TRBV7-9 and TRBJ1-1, with 10 positions matching TRBD1. The CDR3 is 15 residues long. Trimming removed 6 bases from V and 3 bases from J; junction bases left unmatched: 7. Germline V CDR1 and CDR2: SEHNR, FQNEAQ (reference sequence). Here the CDR3 reads CASRYRDRGDTEAFL. CDR3 nucleotide sequence: TGTGCCAGCAGGTACCGGGACAGGGGCGACACTGAAGCTTTCCTT.

The V and J genes are TRBV7-9 and TRBJ2-7; the match to TRBD2 covers 14 bases. The CDR3 is 16 residues long. The germline gives CDR1 SEHNR, CDR2 FQNEAQ (reference sequence). Unmatched junction bases numbered 5, after V lost 4 bases and J lost 3 bases. This CDR3 is CASSSGLAGGLYEQYF. As DNA, the CDR3 is TGTGCCAGCAGCTCAGGACTAGCGGGAGGCCTCTACGAGCAGTACTTC. Filled out from reference TRBV7-9 and TRBJ2-7, the complete variable domain reads DTGVSQNPRHKITKRGQNVTFRCDPISEHNRLYWYRQTLGQGPEFLTYFQNEAQLEKSRLLSDRFSAERPKGSFSTLEIQRTEQGDSAMYLCASSSGLAGGLYEQYFGPGTRLTVT.

This clonotype has at least ten counts. V and J are TRBV5-1 and TRBJ1-2; a weak D match, TRBD1 (6 bases). V lost 0 bases and J lost 7, with 10 bases in between. Germline V lookup: CDR1 SGHRS, CDR2 YFSETQ. The CDR3 totals 13 residues. The CDR3 DNA reads TGCGCCAGCAGCTTGGCCGGACAGCGTGGCTACACCTTC. Translation gives CASSLAGQRGYTF. The full variable domain, its missing parts supplied by reference TRBV5-1 and TRBJ1-2, is KAGVTQTPRYLIKTRGQQVTLSCSPISGHRSVSWYQQTPGQGLQFLFEYFSETQRNKGNFPGRFSGRQFSNSRSEMNVSTLELGDSALYLCASSLAGQRGYTFGSGTRLTVV.

The chain recombines TRBV7-6 with TRBJ2-7, with a possible D match to TRBD2 (5 bases). The CDR3 length is 15 residues. V lost 1 base and J lost 2, with 12 bases in between. CDR1 and CDR2 (germline): SGHVS, FNYEAQ. Written as DNA, the CDR3 is TGTGCCAGCAGCTTAGGTTTCGGGAACACCTACGAGCAGTACTTC. Translating gives CASSLGFGNTYEQYF.

In this sample, this clonotype turned up once. The genes are TRBV15 and TRBJ2-6, with D unclear. Looked up from germline, CDR1 is LNHNV and CDR2 is YYDKDF (reference sequence). The CDR3 loop spans 13 amino acids. The V end lost 0 bases, the J end lost 15 bases, and 12 bases lay between the germline ends. In DNA form, the CDR3 reads TGTGCCACCAGCAGAGATCGTGGTGAGGACCTGACTTTC. Protein product: CATSRDRGEDLTF.

The V call is TRBV20-1, the J call TRBJ2-7, with 13 bases matching TRBD2. The germline V gene has CDR1 DFQATT and CDR2 SNEGSKA (reference sequence). The CDR3 has 16 amino acids. Unmatched junction bases numbered 9, after V lost 5 bases and J lost 2 bases. The CDR3 DNA reads TGCAGTGCTCCCGGGACTAGCGGGATGAATACCTACGAGCAGTACTTC. Encoded protein: CSAPGTSGMNTYEQYF.

This clonotype was detected a few times. V gene TRBV20-1 combines with J gene TRBJ2-5; a possible D gene is TRBD1 (6 bases). Trimming pared 1 base from V and 0 bases from J, leaving 9 bases between. Germline-derived CDR1 and CDR2 are DFQATT and SNEGSKA (reference sequence). The CDR3 sequence is 14 residues long. The CDR3 DNA is TGCAGTGCTAGAGTAAACAGGGACCAAGAGACCCAGTACTTC. Its protein product is CSARVNRDQETQYF.

About this clonotype: This may stem from a read error, because a much larger clone lies one nucleotide away. The rearrangement uses TRBV15 and TRBJ1-4; tentatively, D is TRBD1 (5 bases). The germline CDR1 and CDR2 sequences are LNHNV and YYDKDF (reference sequence). CDR3 length equals 15 residues. The CDR3 bases are TGTGTCACCAGCAGAGATCGAAATCTCGGGACGCAACTGTTTTTT. Its protein product is CVTSRDRNLGTQLFF.

This chain connects TRBV24-1 to TRBJ2-5; unclear D gene. Trimming shortened V by 4 bases and J by 5 bases, and 13 bases separated the two germline ends. The CDR3 consists of 14 residues. Germline loops: CDR1 KGHDR, CDR2 SFDVKD. In DNA form, the CDR3 reads TGTGCCACCAGTGAACCGGCACGACGGGAGACCCAGTACTTC. Encoded protein: CATSEPARRETQYF.

Notes on this clonotype: It may be a read error: a sequence one base away is much more abundant. The genes are TRBV24-1 and TRBJ1-2; 11 bases map to TRBD1. The ends lost 5 bases at V and 3 bases at J; junction bases unmatched: 7. CDR1 KGHDR and CDR2 SFDVKD come from the germline V gene. There are 16 residues in the CDR3. CDR3 sequence reads: CATSGTPGQGDYGYTF. For the CDR3, the DNA is TGTGCCACCAGTGGTACCCCGGGACAGGGGGACTATGGCTACACCTTC.

J is TRBJ2-7 and V is TRBV2, with TRBD1 matching 9 bases. This CDR3 region has 15 residues. Germline loops: CDR1 SNHLY, CDR2 FYNNEI. Unmatched junction bases numbered 7, after V lost 6 bases and J lost 1 base. CDR3 DNA sequence: TGTGCCAGCAGCCCCCCCGGGACAGGGTCCTACGAGCAGTACTTC. Amino acid sequence: CASSPPGTGSYEQYF.

CDR3 region: CASSLLGAHEQYF. The CDR3 region has the DNA TGCGCCAGCAGCTTGCTGGGGGCCCACGAGCAGTACTTC. The chain has TRBV5-1 and TRBJ2-7; tentatively, D is TRBD1 (6 bases). The CDR3 extends over 13 amino acids. Germline V CDR1 and CDR2: SGHRS, YFSETQ. The V end lost 1 base, the J end lost 5 bases, and 10 bases lay between the germline ends.

At least ten counts were recorded for this clonotype. The rearrangement joins TRBV7-9 to TRBJ1-4; 8 bases map to TRBD1. The CDR3 length is 14 residues. Looked up from germline, CDR1 is SEHNR and CDR2 is FQNEAQ (reference sequence). The V and J ends lost 5 bases and 6 bases, in that order; junction bases with no gene match: 5. Here the CDR3 DNA reads TGTGCCAGCAGCGAAGACAGGGGTCATGAAAAACTGTTTTTT. This translates into CASSEDRGHEKLFF.

The chain employs TRBV10-3 and TRBJ2-7; possible D gene TRBD2, 6 bases. The CDR3 has 14 amino acids. The V gene's germline CDR1 is ENHRY and CDR2 SYGVKD. V was cut by 1 base and J by 4 bases, with 11 bases left in between. The CDR3 DNA sequence: TGTGCCATCAGTGAGTACCGACTAGTGTACGAGCAGTACTTC. This codes for CAISEYRLVYEQYF.

This clonotype was observed many times. The chain is built from TRBV7-6 and TRBJ1-5; D perhaps matches TRBD1 (5 bases). The CDR3 sequence is 14 residues long. Looked up from germline, CDR1 is SGHVS and CDR2 is FNYEAQ. V gave up 5 bases and J gave up 4 bases, with 12 bases separating them. This chain's CDR3 is CASSEGRPNQPQHF. CDR3 nucleotide sequence: TGTGCCAGCAGCGAGGGACGGCCTAATCAGCCCCAGCATTTT.

This clonotype appeared many times. The CDR3 sequence is CASSDSTGELFF. CDR3 coding DNA: TGTGCCAGCAGTGATTCCACCGGGGAGCTGTTTTTT. The gene calls are TRBV25-1 and TRBJ2-2, with D hard to call. V was pared by 3 bases and J by 4 bases, with 3 bases between. Germline assignment: CDR1 MGHDK and CDR2 SYGVNS. This CDR3 is built from 12 residues.

This clonotype was detected many times. This sequence joins TRBV7-9 and TRBJ2-5; TRBD1 is a possible D gene (5 bases). The CDR3 runs to 12 residues. V was cut by 6 bases and J by 3 bases, with 8 bases left in between. The V gene's germline CDR1 is SEHNR and CDR2 FQNEAQ (reference sequence). The CDR3 coding sequence is TGTGCCAGCAGTTTGACAGAAGAGACCCAGTACTTC. As protein: CASSLTEETQYF.

J is TRBJ1-4 and V is TRBV2; D remains unclear. The CDR3 has 11 amino acids. Germline CDR1 is SNHLY and CDR2 is FYNNEI. The ends were cut back, 6 bases at V and 8 bases at J, with 7 bases in the middle. Here the CDR3 reads CASRNREKLFF. The CDR3, as DNA: TGTGCCAGCAGAAACCGGGAAAAACTGTTTTTT.

A few counts support this clonotype. The chain is built from TRBV7-2 and TRBJ2-2, with D perhaps assigned TRBD1 or TRBD2 (7 bases each). V shed 2 bases and J shed 4 bases, with 14 bases lying between them. Germline CDR1 reads SGHTA; CDR2 reads FQGNSA. This CDR3 is 16 amino acids long. The CDR3: CASSLSGTDGTGELFF. CDR3 nucleotide sequence: TGTGCCAGCAGCTTAAGCGGGACAGACGGCACCGGGGAGCTGTTTTTT.

The chain links TRBV20-1 to TRBJ1-5, with D possibly matching TRBD1 (5 bases). Germline-derived CDR1 and CDR2 are DFQATT and SNEGSKA (reference sequence). This CDR3 comprises 14 residues. Trimming pared 2 bases from V and 5 bases from J, leaving 13 bases between. CDR3 in DNA: TGCAGTGCTAGACCCAGGGCGGGGGATCAGCCCCAGCATTTT. Amino acid sequence: CSARPRAGDQPQHF.

The chain links TRBV7-9 to TRBJ2-7; unclear D gene. The CDR3 runs 14 residues. Trimming shortened V by 5 bases and J by 2 bases, and 13 bases separated the two germline ends. Germline V gene lookup returns CDR1 SEHNR and CDR2 FQNEAQ (reference sequence). CDR3 sequence: CASSGPLSPYEQYF. CDR3 bases: TGTGCCAGCAGCGGACCGTTAAGCCCCTACGAGCAGTACTTC.

This chain uses TRBV29-1 with TRBJ2-5; TRBD2 might be the D (6 bases). This CDR3 spans 13 amino acids. V gave up 8 bases and J gave up 1 base, with 14 bases separating them. From germline, CDR1 is SQVTM and CDR2 ANQGSEA. The CDR3 loop reads CSILTRGQETQYF. The DNA of the CDR3 is TGCAGCATCCTGACTAGGGGCCAAGAGACCCAGTACTTC.

Concerning this clonotype itself: This may come from a read error, since a much larger clone is one base off. The J gene is TRBJ2-7, the V gene TRBV29-1; D unresolved. V was shortened by 3 bases and J by 3 bases, with 15 bases between the two germline ends. In germline, CDR1 is SQVTM, CDR2 ANQGSEA. The CDR3 length is 14 residues. The CDR3: CSVDLGISDYEQYF. CDR3 bases: TGCAGCGTTGATCTCGGAATCTCGGACTACGAGCAGTACTTC.

The V and J genes are TRBV24-1 and TRBJ1-2; TRBD1 agrees at 8 bases. This CDR3 has 12 residues. V was pared by 9 bases and J by 8 bases, with 7 bases of the junction left unmatched. The germline V gene has CDR1 KGHDR and CDR2 SFDVKD. The DNA of the CDR3 is TGTGCCACCCCTCCTAGGACAGGGGGCTACACCTTC. Translation: CATPPRTGGYTF.

This clonotype was counted many times. The chain links TRBV29-1 to TRBJ1-1, with D unresolved. Germline CDR1 and CDR2: SQVTM and ANQGSEA. CDR3 length equals 13 residues. Trimming shortened V by 1 base and J by 5 bases, and 11 bases separated the two germline ends. The DNA of the CDR3 is TGCAGCGTTGAAGGTCAGGCGTTTACTGAAGCTTTCTTT. Translated, it gives CSVEGQAFTEAFF.

About this clonotype itself: A read error may produce the germline difference seen at one junction end. This chain joins TRBV2 and TRBJ1-4; 7 bases are shared with TRBD1. The CDR3 has 10 amino acids. The germline CDR1 and CDR2 sequences are SNHLY and FYNNEI. The CDR3 nucleotides are TGTGCCAGCAGCGGTGACAGGGCTTCCTTT. This encodes CASSGDRASF.

The chain couples TRBV20-1 to TRBJ1-1, with D unresolved. Trimming took off 1 base at V and 4 bases at J, with 7 bases between the two ends. CDR1 and CDR2 from the germline V gene are DFQATT and SNEGSKA (reference sequence). The CDR3 extends over 12 amino acids. The CDR3 DNA reads as TGCAGTGCTAGAGGGGTAGGCACTGAAGCTTTCTTT. Residues: CSARGVGTEAFF.

This clonotype was picked up one time. The CDR3 reads CASSVVSEQFF. The CDR3 coding sequence is TGTGCCAGCAGCGTAGTTAGTGAGCAGTTCTTC. This chain links TRBV24-1 with TRBJ2-1; D unclear. Trimming removed 11 bases from V and 9 bases from J, with 13 bases in between. In germline, CDR1 is KGHDR, CDR2 SFDVKD. The CDR3 is 11 residues long.

A remark on this clonotype: This may be a read error, as it is one base from a much larger clone. V and J are TRBV11-2 and TRBJ2-7, with 7 nucleotides matching TRBD2. The CDR3 totals 12 residues. The germline V gene has CDR1 SGHAT and CDR2 FQNNGV. The CDR3 region has the DNA TGTGCCAGCGGCGGGAGCTCCTACGAGCAGTGCTTC. Encoded protein: CASGGSSYEQCF.

This clonotype was observed a handful of times. This chain links TRBV2 with TRBJ1-1; 7 bases line up with TRBD1. CDR3 length: 15 residues. Germline CDR1 and CDR2: SNHLY and FYNNEI. Trimming at V came to 9 bases and at J to 2 bases, leaving 12 bases not matched to a gene. CDR3 in amino acids: CASGTDHFLNTEAFF. CDR3 coding DNA: TGTGCCAGTGGGACAGATCATTTCCTAAACACTGAAGCTTTCTTT.